This entry describes one TCR beta chain. V trimming: 10 bases; J trimming: 7 bases; junction bases outside the gene matches: 9. CDR3 length equals 13 residues. Germline V gene data show CDR1 as MNHNY and CDR2 as SVGAGI (reference sequence). TCRdb keeps only in-frame clones here, not all; method: immunoSEQ multiplex PCR. The sample consists of approximately 25,000 clones, approximately 85% of them appearing once. This record belongs to a study of blood T cell repertoires in COVID-19. The sequence came from a human donor in a cohort sampled during active COVID-19. Sequencing was carried out using peripheral blood. This chain links TRBV6-6 with TRBJ1-2, with TRBD1 identical over 10 bases. CDR3 DNA sequence: TGTGCCACGGGGACAGGGGACTTAACTGGCTACACCTTC. This sequence encodes CATGTGDLTGYTF.